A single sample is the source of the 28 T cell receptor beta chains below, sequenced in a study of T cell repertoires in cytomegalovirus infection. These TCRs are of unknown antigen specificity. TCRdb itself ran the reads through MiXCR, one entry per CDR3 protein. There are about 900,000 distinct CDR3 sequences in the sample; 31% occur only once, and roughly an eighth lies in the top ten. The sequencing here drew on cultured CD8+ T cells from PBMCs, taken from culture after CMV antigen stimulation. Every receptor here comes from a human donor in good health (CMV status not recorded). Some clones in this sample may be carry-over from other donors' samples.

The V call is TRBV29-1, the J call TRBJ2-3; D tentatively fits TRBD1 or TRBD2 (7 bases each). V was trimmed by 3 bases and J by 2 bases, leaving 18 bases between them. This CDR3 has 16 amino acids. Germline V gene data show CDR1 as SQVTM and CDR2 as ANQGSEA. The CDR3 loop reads CSVDGTGGQSTDTQYF. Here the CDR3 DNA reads TGCAGCGTTGATGGGACGGGGGGACAGTCCACAGATACGCAGTATTTT.

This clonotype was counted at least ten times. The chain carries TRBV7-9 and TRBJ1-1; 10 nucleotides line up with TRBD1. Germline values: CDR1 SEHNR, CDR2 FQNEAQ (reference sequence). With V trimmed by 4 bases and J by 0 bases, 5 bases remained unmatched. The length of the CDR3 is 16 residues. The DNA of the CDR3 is TGTGCCAGCAGCTCTCGGGACAGGGGAATGAACACTGAAGCTTTCTTT. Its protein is CASSSRDRGMNTEAFF.

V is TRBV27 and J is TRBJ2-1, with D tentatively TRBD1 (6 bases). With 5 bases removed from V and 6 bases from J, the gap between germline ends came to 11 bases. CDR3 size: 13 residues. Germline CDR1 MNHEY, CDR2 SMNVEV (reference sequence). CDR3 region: CASSPQGFNEQFF. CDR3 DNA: TGTGCCAGCAGTCCGCAGGGGTTCAATGAGCAGTTCTTC.

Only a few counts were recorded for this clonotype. The CDR3 here is CASSLMTASSTDTQYF. The CDR3 DNA sequence: TGTGCCAGCAGCTTAATGACGGCCTCTAGCACAGATACGCAGTATTTT. The chain recombines TRBV7-6 with TRBJ2-3; D not certain. The V gene's germline CDR1 is SGHVS and CDR2 FNYEAQ. The V end lost 2 bases, the J end lost 0 bases, and 12 bases lay between the germline ends. CDR3 length: 16 residues.

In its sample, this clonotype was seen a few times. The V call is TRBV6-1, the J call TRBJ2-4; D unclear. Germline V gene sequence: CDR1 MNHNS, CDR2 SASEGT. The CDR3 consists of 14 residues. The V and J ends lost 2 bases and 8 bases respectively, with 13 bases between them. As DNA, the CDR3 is TGTGCCAGCAGTGAATCTCGACCCCGGGACATTCAGTACTTC. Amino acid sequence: CASSESRPRDIQYF.

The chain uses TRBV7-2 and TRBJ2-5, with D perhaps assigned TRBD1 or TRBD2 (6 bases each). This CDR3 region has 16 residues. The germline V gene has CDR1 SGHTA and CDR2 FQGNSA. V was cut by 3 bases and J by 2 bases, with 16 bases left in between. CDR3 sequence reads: CASSFPGGRGQETQYF. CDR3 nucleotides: TGTGCCAGCAGCTTCCCCGGGGGCAGGGGACAAGAGACCCAGTACTTC.

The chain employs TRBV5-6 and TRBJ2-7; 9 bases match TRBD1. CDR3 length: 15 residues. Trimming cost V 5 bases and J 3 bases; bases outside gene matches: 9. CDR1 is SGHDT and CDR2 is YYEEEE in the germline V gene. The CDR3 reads CASRFYRGPFYEQYF. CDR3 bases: TGTGCCAGCAGATTTTACAGGGGGCCATTCTACGAGCAGTACTTC.

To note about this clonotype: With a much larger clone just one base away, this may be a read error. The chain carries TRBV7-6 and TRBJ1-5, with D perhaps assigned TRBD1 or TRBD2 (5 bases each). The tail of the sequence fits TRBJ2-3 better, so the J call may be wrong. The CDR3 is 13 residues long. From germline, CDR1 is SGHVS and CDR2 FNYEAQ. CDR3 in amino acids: CASSSGRNQPQYF. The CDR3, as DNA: TGTGCCAGCAGCTCGGGACGTAATCAGCCCCAGTATTTT.

The CDR3: CASSLVPPGGRTEAFF. The DNA for the CDR3 is TGTGCCAGCAGCTTAGTCCCCCCGGGAGGCCGAACTGAAGCTTTCTTT. The rearrangement joins TRBV11-1 to TRBJ1-1; D call uncertain. Germline CDR1 and CDR2: SGHAT and FQDESV (reference sequence). Between the trimmed V and J ends, which lost 1 base and 5 bases, there was a span of 17 bases. The CDR3 is 16 amino acids.

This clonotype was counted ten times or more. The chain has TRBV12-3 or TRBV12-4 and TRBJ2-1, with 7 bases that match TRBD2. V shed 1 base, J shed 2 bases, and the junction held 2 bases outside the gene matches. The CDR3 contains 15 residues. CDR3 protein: CASSLGLAPYNEQFF. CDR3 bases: TGTGCCAGCAGTTTAGGACTAGCCCCCTACAATGAGCAGTTCTTC.

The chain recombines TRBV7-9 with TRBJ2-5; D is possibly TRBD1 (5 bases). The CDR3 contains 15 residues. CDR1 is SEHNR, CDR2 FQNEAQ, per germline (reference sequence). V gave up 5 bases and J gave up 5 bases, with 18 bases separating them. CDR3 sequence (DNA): TGTGCCAGCAGCCCCAAGACAGTCCCCCGGGAGACCCAGTACTTC. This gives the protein CASSPKTVPRETQYF.

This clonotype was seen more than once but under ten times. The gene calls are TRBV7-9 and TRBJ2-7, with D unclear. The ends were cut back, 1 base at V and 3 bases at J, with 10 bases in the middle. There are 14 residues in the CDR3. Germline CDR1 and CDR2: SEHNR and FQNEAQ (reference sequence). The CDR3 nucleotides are TGTGCCAGCAGCTTAGACAGTATAATCTACGAGCAGTACTTC. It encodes CASSLDSIIYEQYF.

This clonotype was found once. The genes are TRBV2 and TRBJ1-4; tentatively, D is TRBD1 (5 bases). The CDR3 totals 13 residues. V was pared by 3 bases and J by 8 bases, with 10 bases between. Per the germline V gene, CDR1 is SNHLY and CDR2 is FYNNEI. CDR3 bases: TGTGCCAGCAGTGACGGGGGGGGGGAAAAACTGTTTTTT. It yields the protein CASSDGGGEKLFF.

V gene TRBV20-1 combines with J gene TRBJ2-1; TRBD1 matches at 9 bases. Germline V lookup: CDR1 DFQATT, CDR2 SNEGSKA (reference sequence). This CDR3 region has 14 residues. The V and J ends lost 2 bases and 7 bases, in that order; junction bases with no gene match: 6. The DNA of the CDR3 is TGCAGTGCTAGATGGACAGGGGTGCGGAATGAGCAGTTCTTC. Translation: CSARWTGVRNEQFF.

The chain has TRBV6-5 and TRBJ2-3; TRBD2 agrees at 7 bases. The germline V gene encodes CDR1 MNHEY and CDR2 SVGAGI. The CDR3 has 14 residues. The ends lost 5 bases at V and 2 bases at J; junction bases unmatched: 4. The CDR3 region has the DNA TGTGCCAGCAGTCGGGACTACCCCACAGATACGCAGTATTTT. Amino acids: CASSRDYPTDTQYF.

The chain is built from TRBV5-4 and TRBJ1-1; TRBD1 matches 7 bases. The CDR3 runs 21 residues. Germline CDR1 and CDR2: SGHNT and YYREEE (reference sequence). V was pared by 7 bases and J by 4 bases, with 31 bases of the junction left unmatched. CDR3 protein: CASFPDEGAGRGRRGVTEAFF. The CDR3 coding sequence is TGTGCCAGCTTCCCTGACGAGGGGGCGGGGCGGGGGCGCAGGGGGGTCACTGAAGCTTTCTTT.

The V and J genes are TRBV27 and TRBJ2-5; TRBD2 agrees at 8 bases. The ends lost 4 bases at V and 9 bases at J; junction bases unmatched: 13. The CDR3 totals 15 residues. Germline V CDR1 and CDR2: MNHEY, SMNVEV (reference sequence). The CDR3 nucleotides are TGTGCCAGCAGTTGGAGGATAGCGGGGCCTGGGGCCCAGTACTTC. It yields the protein CASSWRIAGPGAQYF.

The CDR3 loop reads CASSIVRMNTEAFF. DNA of the CDR3: TGTGCCAGTAGTATAGTCCGGATGAACACTGAAGCTTTCTTT. The V gene is TRBV19, the J gene TRBJ1-1; D is uncertain. The germline V and J ends were trimmed by 1 base and 0 bases, with 6 bases remaining between them. CDR3 length: 14 amino acids. The germline V gene encodes CDR1 LNHDA and CDR2 SQIVND (reference sequence).

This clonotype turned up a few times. The CDR3 here is CASSLGRGGRYGYTF. The CDR3 DNA sequence: TGTGCCAGCAGCTTAGGCCGTGGAGGCCGCTATGGCTACACCTTC. The V gene is TRBV11-1, the J gene TRBJ1-2; D ambiguous. The CDR3 covers 15 residues. V was cut by 1 base and J by 4 bases, with 13 bases left in between. Germline values: CDR1 SGHAT, CDR2 FQDESV (reference sequence). Drawing the rest from reference TRBV11-1 and TRBJ1-2, the complete variable domain is EAEVAQSPRYKITEKSQAVAFWCDPISGHATLYWYRQILGQGPELLVQFQDESVVDDSQLPKDRFSAERLKGVDSTLKIQPAELGDSAMYLCASSLGRGGRYGYTFGSGTRLTVV.

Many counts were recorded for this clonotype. The CDR3 bases are TGTGCCAGCAGCTTAGTTCAGGGGGTGAACACTGAAGCTTTCTTT. It codes for CASSLVQGVNTEAFF. The V and J genes are TRBV7-9 and TRBJ1-1; 7 nucleotides line up with TRBD1. The CDR3 runs to 15 residues. Germline CDR1 SEHNR, CDR2 FQNEAQ (reference sequence). The V and J ends lost 1 base and 0 bases, in that order; junction bases with no gene match: 2.

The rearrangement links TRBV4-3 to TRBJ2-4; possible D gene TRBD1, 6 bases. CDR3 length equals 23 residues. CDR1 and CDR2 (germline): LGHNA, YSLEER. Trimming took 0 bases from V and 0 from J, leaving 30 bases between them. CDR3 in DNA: TGCGCCAGCAGCCAAGATCCGTATAACGTCGGCAGGGGCGAAAACTTAGCCAAAAACATTCAGTACTTC. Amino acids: CASSQDPYNVGRGENLAKNIQYF.

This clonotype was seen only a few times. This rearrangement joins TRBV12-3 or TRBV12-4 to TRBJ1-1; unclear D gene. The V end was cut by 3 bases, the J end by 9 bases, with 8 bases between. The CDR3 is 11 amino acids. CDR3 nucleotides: TGTGCCAGCAGTTTCTCCGGGAAAGCTTTCTTT. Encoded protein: CASSFSGKAFF.

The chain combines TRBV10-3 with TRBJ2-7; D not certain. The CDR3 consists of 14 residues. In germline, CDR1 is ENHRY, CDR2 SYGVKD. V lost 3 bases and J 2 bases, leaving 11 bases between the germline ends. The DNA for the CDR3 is TGTGCCATCAGTGATAGTGGGCCACCCTACGAGCAGTACTTC. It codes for CAISDSGPPYEQYF.

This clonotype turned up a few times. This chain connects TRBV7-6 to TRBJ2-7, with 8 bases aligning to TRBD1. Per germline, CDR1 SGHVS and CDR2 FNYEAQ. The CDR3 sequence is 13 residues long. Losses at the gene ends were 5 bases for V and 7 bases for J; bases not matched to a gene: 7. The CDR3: CASSPLDRAEQYF. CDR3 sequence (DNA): TGTGCCAGCAGCCCATTGGACAGGGCGGAGCAGTACTTC.

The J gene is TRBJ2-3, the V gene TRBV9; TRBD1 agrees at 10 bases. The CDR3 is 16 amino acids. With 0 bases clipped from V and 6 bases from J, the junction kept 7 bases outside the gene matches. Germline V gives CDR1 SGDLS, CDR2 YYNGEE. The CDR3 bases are TGTGCCAGCAGCGTAGGGGGGGGACAGGGGATGGATACGCAGTATTTT. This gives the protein CASSVGGGQGMDTQYF.

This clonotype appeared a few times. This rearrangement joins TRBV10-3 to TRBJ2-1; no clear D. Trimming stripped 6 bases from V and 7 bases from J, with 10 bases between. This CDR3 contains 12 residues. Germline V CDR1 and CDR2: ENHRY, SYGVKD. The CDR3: CAIRTARNEQFF. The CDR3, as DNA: TGTGCCATCAGGACGGCTAGGAATGAGCAGTTCTTC.

CDR3 region: CATSRLTGGYQPQHF. Here the CDR3 DNA reads TGTGCCACCAGCAGATTAACAGGGGGGTATCAGCCCCAGCATTTT. This chain uses TRBV15 with TRBJ1-5; 8 nucleotides match TRBD1. From germline, CDR1 is LNHNV and CDR2 YYDKDF (reference sequence). V was pared by 2 bases and J by 5 bases, with 5 bases of the junction left unmatched. The CDR3 spans 15 residues.

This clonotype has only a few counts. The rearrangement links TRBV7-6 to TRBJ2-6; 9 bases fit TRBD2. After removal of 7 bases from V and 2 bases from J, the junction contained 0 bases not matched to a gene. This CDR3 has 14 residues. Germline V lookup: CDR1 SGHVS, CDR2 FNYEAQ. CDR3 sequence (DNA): TGTGCCAGCAAGCGGGGGGCTGGGGCCAACGTCCTGACTTTC. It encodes CASKRGAGANVLTF. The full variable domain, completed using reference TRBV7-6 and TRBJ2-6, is GAGVSQSPRYKVTKRGQDVALRCDPISGHVSLYWYRQALGQGPEFLTYFNYEAQQDKSGLPNDRFSAERPEGSISTLTIQRTEQRDSAMYRCASKRGAGANVLTFGAGSRLTVL.